A selection of T cell receptor beta chains follows, all from one sample in a study of beta chain features in type 1 diabetes. The data were produced by immunoSEQ multiplex PCR, yet TCRdb's version contains in-frame clones alone and is incomplete. The data contain almost 350,000 clones, roughly 8% of them singletons. Material: central memory CD4+ T cells from blood. The receptors here all came from a woman aged 18-30 years in good health. The CDR3 runs from the conserved cysteine through the conserved F or W.

V gene: TRBV5-1
CDR3 length: 12
CDR3 protein: CASGQSGYEQYF

V gene: TRBV6-6
CDR3 length: 14
CDR3 protein: CASSPGGKIYEQYF

V gene: TRBV7-9
CDR3 length: 12
CDR3 protein: CASSLDDLTAFF

V gene: TRBV7-2
CDR3 length: 16
CDR3 protein: CASSQERLAAYNEQFF

V gene: TRBV27
CDR3 length: 15
CDR3 protein: CASSSLAGGDYEQYF

V gene: TRBV29-1
CDR3 length: 15
CDR3 protein: CSVTVTGKGTDTQYF

V gene: TRBV19
CDR3 length: 15
CDR3 protein: CASSGAGTGVETQYF

V gene: TRBV28
CDR3 length: 13
CDR3 protein: CASSLGRNYGYTF

V gene: TRBV18
CDR3 length: 14
CDR3 protein: CASSPPSKPHEQYF

V gene: TRBV5-1
CDR3 length: 13
CDR3 protein: CASSYDPQETQYF

V gene: TRBV4-3
CDR3 length: 16
CDR3 protein: CASSNDFLGSYNEQFF

V gene: TRBV7-9
CDR3 length: 13
CDR3 protein: CASSRQGGETQYF

V gene: TRBV15
CDR3 length: 13
CDR3 protein: CATTMGFNQPQHF

V gene: TRBV20-1
CDR3 length: 11
CDR3 protein: CSASGLNEQFF

V gene: TRBV29-1
CDR3 length: 14
CDR3 protein: CSARAPSGYNEQFF

V gene: TRBV29-1
CDR3 length: 14
CDR3 protein: CSVQMASGTDIQYF

V gene: TRBV6-6
CDR3 length: 16
CDR3 protein: CASTLEPGQGKDTQYF

V gene: TRBV19
CDR3 length: 15
CDR3 protein: CASSPSSGSYNEQFF

V gene: TRBV18
CDR3 length: 14
CDR3 protein: CASSPGQGSGEQYF

V gene: TRBV28
CDR3 length: 12
CDR3 protein: CASSLRQNEAFF

V gene: TRBV6-1
CDR3 length: 13
CDR3 protein: CASISRDTGELFF

V gene: TRBV6-1
CDR3 length: 14
CDR3 protein: CASSGRIGADTQYF

V gene: TRBV18
CDR3 length: 13
CDR3 protein: CASSRETGDGYTF

V gene: TRBV11-2
CDR3 length: 13
CDR3 protein: CASSRGQGGGYTF

V gene: TRBV11-2
CDR3 length: 14
CDR3 protein: CASSLSSGSDEQYF

V gene: TRBV28
CDR3 length: 16
CDR3 protein: CASTPLGADSYNEQFF

V gene: TRBV6-6
CDR3 length: 11
CDR3 protein: CASILETEAFF

V gene: TRBV21-1
CDR3 length: 17
CDR3 protein: CASSKAPDSSSGNTIYF

V gene: TRBV11-2
CDR3 length: 13
CDR3 protein: CASSLKRNTEAFF

V gene: TRBV19
CDR3 length: 14
CDR3 protein: CASSSGTDYNEQFF

V gene: TRBV9
CDR3 length: 14
CDR3 protein: CASSVESRSYEQYF

V gene: TRBV2
CDR3 length: 15
CDR3 protein: CASTGLAGGPGELFF

V gene: TRBV28
CDR3 length: 14
CDR3 protein: CASSLTGFSYEQYF